This record covers a single T cell receptor beta chain. It lacks a known antigen. Nothing much larger sits one base from this clone, and base qualities are not available. This sample is drawn from a study of shared clonotypes between healthy human individuals (dated by TCRdb to 2020 to 2022). Turning to the overall study: The cohort included a few men and a couple of women between 18 and 49 years of age. For each donor, CD4 naive and CD4 memory were each given three plates, CD8 naive was given two plates, and CD8 memory was given one plate. Between about 0.94 and 10 billion PBMCs per donor were obtained by leukapheresis. To estimate repertoire size and how much clonotype sharing occurs between individuals, the study deeply sequenced the blood TCR repertoires of five or six healthy adults. Libraries were prepared and TCR repertoires were sequenced by different laboratories using diverse techniques, in order to increase sequencing depth and limit assay-specific biases. Results and caveats for the whole study, not just this receptor: Incomplete sequencing was indicated by rarefaction of sorted-subset datasets, despite the large sequencing depth. Based on pairwise subsampling, the degree of clonotype sharing among donors was expected to be affected by sequencing depth. The small number of donors limited the genetic and exposure-history diversity represented. Only blood was sampled, and tissue TCR repertoires likely differ from those in blood. Clonotypes shared by all four sorted-subset donors showed higher generation probabilities than non-shared clonotypes. When several donors were compared, the shared fraction of clonotypes was about 5% for naive CD4, around 4% for naive CD8, about 2.4% for memory CD4, and about 0.36% for memory CD8. Naive subsets generally had larger estimated clonotype richness than memory subsets.

Using the deep immunoSEQ assay, multiplex PCR amplified TCR CDR3 regions from genomic DNA. Genomic DNA extracted from each cell subset was distributed evenly over all wells of several immunoSEQ 96-well plates, and each plate served as one replicate. Each replicate PCR for sorted subsets received around 0.2 ug genomic DNA, equal to roughly 30,000 T cell genomes. Purified libraries were measured with a Qubit 3.0 fluorometer, size-checked on a Bioanalyzer 2100, and measured again with the KAPA Library Quantification kit. Every immunoSEQ 96-well plate was sequenced on a dedicated single-read 150-cycle Illumina NextSeq 550 flow cell. The paper's data handling went like this. Because the immunoSEQ output included only junctional sequences and no quality scores, the filtering could not be the same as the filtering used for full-length reads. To assign V/J genes and CDR3, sequences were annotated using PyIR, a Python wrapper for IgBLAST v1.9, with IMGT germline references. Reads with weak V/J assignments (E-value above 1e-6), missing CDR3, stop codons, out-of-frame junctions, or ambiguous translated residues were removed. V3J clonotypes were defined as sequences sharing the same inferred V gene, J gene, and CDR3 amino acid sequence. To compute the percentage overlap between repertoires, the number of shared unique clonotypes was divided by the size of the smaller repertoire. RTK rarefaction, the Chao1 estimator, and Recon v2.1 estimates of unobserved clonotypes were used to assess repertoire richness. Generation probabilities for all TCRbeta clonotypes obtained by the gDNA method from a handful of donors were computed using OLGA. Sourced from immuneACCESS, this table was stored by TCRdb with only in-frame sequences that have V and J called. A share of the clones is absent; for the studies checked, an unresolved V gene accounts for under half, and the remainder has no known explanation. The DNA was the basis for D and trimming; V, J and clone size are from that table. This sample lists over 2 million clones; 80% to 95% were detected once. 0.37% of the sample is in the top ten clones.

The germline V gene encodes CDR1 WNHNN and CDR2 SYGVQD (reference sequence). V drops 6 bases and J drops 2 bases, leaving 11 bases in between. There are 13 amino acids in the CDR3, from cysteine to phenylalanine inclusive. CDR3 DNA is the only sequence kept; it has 39 bases, read in frame from the first base. The donors were healthy, HIV-negative adults who had no recently reported acute infections or vaccinations. Only Caucasian adults living in Nashville, Tennessee, USA were represented among the donors. CD4+ T cells were enriched by magnetic negative selection, after which naive cells were positively selected on CD45RA and the negative fraction was taken as the memory subset. Blood was collected by leukapheresis, and PBMCs were isolated by Ficoll-Histopaque density gradient centrifugation and then cryopreserved in liquid nitrogen vapor phase. Analytical flow cytometry was used to check the purity and quantity of every magnetically sorted T cell population. Each sorted fraction had its genomic DNA isolated and then quantified by UV absorbance on a Nanodrop 2000c.

Recombination linked TRBV10-1 to TRBJ2-7; a tentative D match to TRBD1 spans 5 bases. This clonotype was sampled from a man aged 18-30 years in good health. Some clones in this sample may be carry-over from other donors' samples. Sequencing was performed on naive CD4+ T cells from PBMCs. This specimen's cell subset or site label, interpreted: CD45RA+ positively selected. Read as DNA, the sequence is TGCGCCAGCAGAGGACAACGTGCCTACGAGCAGTACTTC. This codes for CASRGQRAYEQYF.